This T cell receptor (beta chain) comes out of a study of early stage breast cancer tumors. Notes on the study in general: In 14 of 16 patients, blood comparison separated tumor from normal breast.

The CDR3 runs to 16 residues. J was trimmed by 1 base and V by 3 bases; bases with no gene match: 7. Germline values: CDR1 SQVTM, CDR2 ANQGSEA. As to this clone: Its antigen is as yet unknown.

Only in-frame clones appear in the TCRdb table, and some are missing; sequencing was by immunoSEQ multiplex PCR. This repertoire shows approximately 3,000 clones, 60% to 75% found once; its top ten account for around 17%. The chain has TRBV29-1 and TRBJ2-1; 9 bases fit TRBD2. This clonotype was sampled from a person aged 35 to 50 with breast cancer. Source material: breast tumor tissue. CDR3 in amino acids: CSVETYLAGSYNEQFF. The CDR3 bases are TGCAGCGTTGAGACCTACCTAGCGGGGTCCTACAATGAGCAGTTCTTC.